This TCR beta chain was captured by sequencing in a study of somatic mutations in cytotoxic T cells in rheumatoid arthritis. Profiled with immunoSEQ multiplex PCR; TCRdb holds only in-frame clones, not every one. The sample lists roughly 13,000 clones; 82% were seen once. Study conclusions and caveats: The authors did not know the antigen targets of the expanded CD8+ clones. Among fewer than 75 patients, about eight showed a largest CD8+ clone that surpassed 20% of CD8+ cells.

This clone has only a few counts. Its antigen is unknown. The germline V and J ends were trimmed by 6 bases and 3 bases, with 11 bases remaining between them. The CDR3 is 13 residues long. Germline CDR1 MNHEY, CDR2 SMNVEV (reference sequence). What was sequenced was CD8+ T cells sorted from blood. V usage is TRBV27 and J usage is TRBJ1-2; possibly TRBD1 for D (5 bases). The sequence was collected from an adult with rheumatoid arthritis. The DNA for the CDR3 is TGTGCCAGCAGGGGGGTCGGGGACTATGGCTACACCTTC. Translation: CASRGVGDYGYTF.